This T cell receptor beta chain comes out of a study of beta chain features in type 1 diabetes. Study-wide results and limits: There was no resolution here of whether HLA type influences TCRB rearrangement. Relative to healthy donors, patients appeared to have naive, central memory and Treg TCRB repertoires that were more similar. Among all four CD4+ subsets, Type 1 diabetes patients had TCRB CDR3s that were moderately but significantly shorter.

Deletions cut 3 bases from V and 7 bases from J, with 14 bases between. CDR1 and CDR2 (germline): SGHDT, YYEEEE. This CDR3 has 14 amino acids. As every portion of the isolated RNA was reverse transcribed, the sequencing read expressed TCRB transcripts. Sequencing used immunoSEQ multiplex PCR; TCRdb keeps in-frame clones, though not all of them. The sample lists roughly 290,000 clones; 15% were seen once. Worth noting for this clone: No antigen is known for it.

The J gene is TRBJ1-5, the V gene TRBV5-6; possible D gene TRBD1, 6 bases. The TCR was taken from a young man with type 1 diabetes. The source material was naive CD4+ T cells from blood. CDR3 DNA sequence: TGTGCCAGCAGCTCACAGGGAGTGAGGCAGCCCCAGCATTTT. Its protein is CASSSQGVRQPQHF.